Only a few counts were recorded for the clone carrying this T cell receptor beta chain. Germline V CDR1 and CDR2: SGDLS, YYNGEE. The CDR3 spans 14 residues. Trimming removed 4 bases from V and 4 bases from J, with 14 bases in between. Assay: immunoSEQ multiplex PCR; the TCRdb copy retains only in-frame clones and omits some. This table holds approximately 32,000 clones, around 90% found once. The data belong to a study of OX40 agonist ivuxolimab in advanced cancers. This clonotype originated in an adult with an advanced solid tumor such as melanoma, head and neck, liver or kidney cancer. The chain links TRBV9 to TRBJ1-1, with no clear D. Sequencing was performed on CD4+ or CD8+ T cells sorted from blood, taken in a trial of the OX40 agonist ivuxolimab. The CDR3 region is CASSQGPLGTEAFF. CDR3 in DNA: TGTGCCAGCAGCCAAGGCCCCCTTGGCACTGAAGCTTTCTTT.